The rows below give T cell receptor beta chains drawn from one sample of a study of blood T cell repertoires in COVID-19. Libraries were prepared by immunoSEQ multiplex PCR; TCRdb keeps only in-frame clonotypes and omits some of them. The table includes around 500,000 clones, 80% to 90% detected once. Sequenced input: PBMCs or T cells enriched from blood (not recorded which). The receptors were gathered from a woman in her sixties who had recovered from COVID-19. The conserved cysteine and the conserved F or W are not part of the CDR3 here.

J gene | V gene | CDR3 protein
TRBJ1-6 | TRBV7-2 | ASSLWDRVGSPLH
TRBJ2-2 | TRBV24-1 | ATSEPRQGGTGELF
TRBJ2-7 | TRBV7-2 | ASSPPGSGSYEQY
TRBJ2-3 | TRBV30 | AWSPGGADTQY
TRBJ1-1 | TRBV4-1 | ASSQDPTWNTEAF
TRBJ2-7 | TRBV19 | ASSSGIYEQY
TRBJ1-1 | TRBV5-1 | ASSLTNTDRGGPNTEAF
TRBJ1-2 | TRBV6-5 | ASGRTGINYGYT
TRBJ1-1 | TRBV5-6 | ASSWGTDTEAF
TRBJ1-1 | TRBV19 | ASRTKQREAF
TRBJ1-4 | TRBV2 | ASSEAGRGGREKLF
TRBJ1-2 | TRBV2 | ASSTERGNYGYT
TRBJ2-5 | TRBV23-1 | ASSKRPPGETQY
TRBJ1-2 | TRBV7-8 | ASSPTGAGYT
TRBJ1-2 | TRBV24-1 | ATSDPRQGDYGYT
TRBJ2-5 | TRBV10-1 | ASSMDRLGTQY
TRBJ1-1 | TRBV3-1/TRBV3-2 | ASRTQGANTEAF
TRBJ2-1 | TRBV18 | ASSPLTGDLYNEQF
TRBJ1-2 | TRBV2 | ASSERSYETGHGYT
TRBJ1-3 | TRBV6-5 | ASSYEPGLRNTIY
TRBJ1-1 | TRBV12-5 | ASGLNAGSWMGTEAF
TRBJ1-2 | TRBV3-1/TRBV3-2 | ASSQGRRDYT
TRBJ1-4 | TRBV19 | ASRHRDSSANEKLF
TRBJ1-1 | TRBV23-1 | ASSRRGGGDTEAF
TRBJ2-2 | TRBV4-1 | ASRKGTTNTGELF
TRBJ1-2 | TRBV18 | ASSPPWTAYGYT
TRBJ2-3 | TRBV20-1 | SASDGTDTQY
TRBJ2-1 | TRBV2 | ASSDSGGGNEQF
TRBJ1-2 | TRBV28 | ASSPPGRESSGYT
TRBJ2-5 | TRBV3-1/TRBV3-2 | ASSLLLAGASKTQY
TRBJ2-1 | TRBV14 | ASSQGVRRYENEQF
TRBJ2-3 | TRBV9 | ASSPPGGLTDTQY